Listed here are 23 T cell receptor beta chains from one sample, sequenced in a study of blood T cells in healthy people across ages. The authors ran a second PCR of roughly 6 to 12 cycles using a sample-barcoded 5' primer and a J-beta primer mix. TCRdb reprocessed the 5' RACE reads via MiXCR and lists one record per CDR3 protein. This sample yields 650,000 to 1,000,000 distinct CDR3 sequences, of which 35% to 40% are seen a single time; 10% to 15% belongs to the top ten. Source material: blood. These receptors all come from a young man in good health.

This clonotype was observed once. An end of the junction does not agree with germline; a read error may underlie this. The chain carries TRBV20-1 and TRBJ2-5; TRBD2 agrees at 10 bases. The CDR3 has 15 amino acids. Germline V gene lookup returns CDR1 DFQATT and CDR2 SNEGSKA (reference sequence). The CDR3 is CSARVQTSGQETRYF. In DNA, the CDR3 is TGCAGTGCCAGAGTTCAGACTAGCGGGCAAGAGACCCGGTACTTC.

Worth noting for this clonotype: A much larger clone sits a single nucleotide away, making a read error possible. The chain recombines TRBV10-3 with TRBJ2-3, with unresolved D. There are 13 residues in the CDR3. Per germline, CDR1 ENHRY and CDR2 SYGVKD. The CDR3 reads CAIGEWLTDTQYF. DNA of the CDR3: TGTGCCATCGGTGAGTGGTTGACGGATACGCAGTATTTT.

The genes are TRBV20-1 and TRBJ1-5, with a tentative D call TRBD1 (5 bases). The V end lost 6 bases, the J end lost 4 bases, and 13 bases lay between the germline ends. Germline V gene sequence: CDR1 DFQATT, CDR2 SNEGSKA (reference sequence). The CDR3 loop spans 13 amino acids. The CDR3 region is CSAHSGSNQPQHF. In DNA, the CDR3 is TGCAGTGCCCACTCAGGGAGTAATCAGCCCCAGCATTTT.

The rearrangement joins TRBV27 to TRBJ1-5; no clear D gene. The CDR3 extends over 13 amino acids. CDR1 and CDR2 (germline): MNHEY, SMNVEV (reference sequence). The CDR3 nucleotides are TGTACCACCGGTACGTTCGGCAATCAGCCCCAGCATTTT. Residues: CTTGTFGNQPQHF.

The chain carries TRBV7-2 and TRBJ2-7; no definite D call. The germline V gene encodes CDR1 SGHTA and CDR2 FQGNSA. The CDR3 covers 14 residues. Trimming left V 1 base short and J 3 bases short, with 10 bases between. The CDR3 nucleotides read TGTGCCAGCAGCTTAGGGTGGCTGGGCTACGAGCAGTACTTC. Residues: CASSLGWLGYEQYF.

The rearrangement uses TRBV12-3 or TRBV12-4 and TRBJ1-1; D not certain. The CDR3 is 15 amino acids. Trimming cost V 5 bases and J 6 bases, with 19 bases left between them. The CDR3: CASSPSITREPEAFF. In DNA, the CDR3 is TGTGCCAGCAGTCCCTCTATAACCCGGGAACCTGAAGCTTTCTTT.

The chain recombines TRBV29-1 with TRBJ2-5; tentatively, D is TRBD2 (5 bases). With 6 bases removed from V and 1 base from J, the gap between germline ends came to 15 bases. Germline V gives CDR1 SQVTM, CDR2 ANQGSEA. This CDR3 is built from 14 residues. The CDR3 is CSVELRESQETQYF. The CDR3 nucleotides are TGCAGCGTGGAACTGAGGGAGTCCCAAGAGACCCAGTACTTC.

With regard to this clonotype: One base away lies a much larger clone, so this may be a sequencing read error. The chain recombines TRBV25-1 with TRBJ2-3; TRBD2 might be the D (6 bases). Per germline, CDR1 MGHDK and CDR2 SYGVNS. The CDR3 sequence is 15 residues long. The CDR3 nucleotides are TGTGCCAGCAGTGGGGGGGAAACCCTAACAGATACGCATTATTTT. It is translated as CASSGGETLTDTHYF.

The chain joins TRBV9 to TRBJ2-1, with D possibly matching TRBD1 (5 bases). The end of the DNA fits TRBJ2-7 better, so the J call may be wrong. Germline CDR1 reads SGDLS; CDR2 reads YYNGEE. This CDR3 has 12 amino acids. The CDR3 sequence is CASSSQDNEQYF. The CDR3 DNA reads TGTGCCAGCAGCTCCCAGGACAATGAGCAGTACTTC.

Many counts were recorded for this clonotype. The chain joins TRBV7-9 to TRBJ2-4, with 9 bases matching TRBD1. Germline V gene lookup returns CDR1 SEHNR and CDR2 FQNEAQ (reference sequence). Losses at the gene ends were 2 bases for V and 0 bases for J; bases not matched to a gene: 11. The CDR3 is made up of 19 amino acids. The CDR3 here is CASSLRGQGPLLAKNIQYF. The CDR3 DNA follows: TGTGCCAGCAGCTTACGGGGACAGGGACCCTTACTAGCCAAAAACATTCAGTACTTC.

A word on this clonotype: It is likely a read error, because the conserved phenylalanine at the end of the CDR3 is missing. This rearrangement joins TRBV7-3 to TRBJ2-4, with D possibly TRBD2 on 5 matching bases. The germline gives CDR1 SGHTA, CDR2 FQGTGA. This CDR3 has 10 amino acids. Trimming cost V 10 bases and J 13 bases, with 14 bases left between them. The CDR3 coding sequence is TGTGCCACTATTCTGAGGGAGCAGTACTAC. Amino acid sequence: CATILREQYY.

This clonotype was picked up a small number of times. The genes are TRBV5-1 and TRBJ2-5; a weak D match, TRBD1 (5 bases). Germline CDR1 SGHRS, CDR2 YFSETQ. Between the trimmed V and J ends, which lost 1 base and 11 bases, there was a span of 15 bases. The CDR3 consists of 13 residues. The CDR3 loop is CASSLPGRSEQYF. CDR3 sequence (DNA): TGCGCCAGCAGCTTGCCAGGGCGGAGTGAGCAGTACTTC.

With respect to this clonotype: A single base separates this from a much larger clone, so it may be a read error. The V call is TRBV9, the J call TRBJ2-1; D perhaps matches TRBD2 (6 bases). Germline lookup yields CDR1 SGDLS and CDR2 YYNGEE. CDR3 length equals 14 residues. CDR3 nucleotides: TGTGCCCGCAGCCCAACCCTGAGACTAGATGAGCAGTTCTTC. This gives the protein CARSPTLRLDEQFF. Complete variable domain (other parts from reference TRBV9 and TRBJ2-1): DSGVTQTPKHLITATGQRVTLRCSPRSGDLSVYWYQQSLDQGLQFLIQYYNGEERAKGNILERFSAQQFPDLHSELNLSSLELGDSALYFCARSPTLRLDEQFFGPGTRLTVL.

This clonotype was seen only a few times. V usage is TRBV25-1 and J usage is TRBJ2-3; 8 bases agree with TRBD2. The germline V gene has CDR1 MGHDK and CDR2 SYGVNS. The CDR3 runs to 15 residues. With V trimmed by 3 bases and J by 4 bases, 6 bases remained unmatched. CDR3 protein: CASSDTGGLADTQYF. The DNA for the CDR3 is TGTGCCAGCAGTGATACGGGGGGGCTAGCAGATACGCAGTATTTT.

This sequence joins TRBV20-1 and TRBJ2-4; 8 bases agree with TRBD1. CDR3 length: 15 residues. Germline loops: CDR1 DFQATT, CDR2 SNEGSKA (reference sequence). J gave up 0 bases and V 5 bases, and 6 bases lay outside the gene matches. The CDR3 is CSARGQGLAKNIQYF. CDR3 nucleotide sequence: TGCAGTGCTCGTGGACAGGGCCTAGCCAAAAACATTCAGTACTTC.

This clonotype was seen only once. V and J are TRBV18 and TRBJ2-5; D possibly corresponds to TRBD1 (6 bases). Germline assignment: CDR1 KGHSH and CDR2 LQKENI. The CDR3 runs 16 residues. V gave up 0 bases and J gave up 11 bases, with 22 bases separating them. DNA for the CDR3: TGTGCCAGCTCACCACCGTTGGCAGGGGTACTGAGTGAGCAGTACTTC. This gives the protein CASSPPLAGVLSEQYF.

V and J are TRBV20-1 and TRBJ1-1, with D unclear. In germline, CDR1 is DFQATT, CDR2 SNEGSKA (reference sequence). This CDR3 comprises 13 residues. CDR3 DNA sequence: TGCAGCGTCGCTGAACAGCGGAACACTGAAGCTTTCTTT. Translated: CSVAEQRNTEAFF.

The table lists this clonotype with a few counts. The chain joins TRBV2 to TRBJ2-3; D tentatively fits TRBD1 or TRBD2 (5 bases each). V gave up 6 bases and J gave up 2 bases, with 15 bases separating them. The CDR3 contains 15 residues. Germline assignment: CDR1 SNHLY and CDR2 FYNNEI. CDR3 nucleotide sequence: TGTGCCAGCAGCGGGGCGTGGGGGAACACAGATACGCAGTATTTT. Protein sequence: CASSGAWGNTDTQYF.

This clonotype was recorded many times. The chain joins TRBV5-1 to TRBJ1-2, with a weak D call TRBD1 (5 bases). V shed 5 bases and J shed 2 bases, with 13 bases lying between them. The CDR3 contains 14 residues. CDR1 and CDR2 (germline): SGHRS, YFSETQ. CDR3 in amino acids: CASRAGASNYGYTF. In DNA form, the CDR3 reads TGCGCCAGCAGGGCTGGGGCTTCGAACTATGGCTACACCTTC.

This clonotype was observed a few times. CDR3 nucleotides: TGTGCCAGCAGTGGGACAGGTTGGAACACTGAAGCTTTCTTT. Translating gives CASSGTGWNTEAFF. The chain joins TRBV6-6 to TRBJ1-1; TRBD1 agrees at 8 bases. With 5 bases clipped from V and 1 base from J, the junction kept 3 bases outside the gene matches. Germline CDR1 reads MNHNY; CDR2 reads SVGAGI (reference sequence). This CDR3 has 14 amino acids.

The chain has TRBV15 and TRBJ2-4; 13 bases agree with TRBD2. This CDR3 region has 20 residues. Per the germline V gene, CDR1 is LNHNV and CDR2 is YYDKDF (reference sequence). Trimming at V came to 1 base and at J to 4 bases, leaving 13 bases not matched to a gene. In DNA, the CDR3 is TGTGCCACCAGCAGAGGGGCGGGACTAGCGGGGAGGAATACGAAAAACATTCAGTACTTC. Amino acids: CATSRGAGLAGRNTKNIQYF.

As regards this clonotype: The germline gene is not matched at one end of the junction; a read error may be the cause. The V and J genes are TRBV4-3 and TRBJ2-3; no firm D call. The CDR3 totals 15 residues. Germline V CDR1 and CDR2: LGHNA, YSLEER. The CDR3 region has the DNA TGCGCCAGCGGCCAAGTTTCTGGGTGGGCGGATACGCAGTATTTT. Amino acids: CASGQVSGWADTQYF.

This clonotype was detected only once. The chain uses TRBV27 and TRBJ1-2, with 7 nucleotides matching TRBD1. CDR1 is MNHEY and CDR2 is SMNVEV in the germline V gene (reference sequence). CDR3 length equals 15 residues. V shed 5 bases and J 5 bases; nucleotides not matched to a gene: 11. For the CDR3, the DNA is TGTGCCAGCAGTCCTCCAGGGGGGGCAGGGTATGGCTACACCTTC. The encoded protein is CASSPPGGAGYGYTF.